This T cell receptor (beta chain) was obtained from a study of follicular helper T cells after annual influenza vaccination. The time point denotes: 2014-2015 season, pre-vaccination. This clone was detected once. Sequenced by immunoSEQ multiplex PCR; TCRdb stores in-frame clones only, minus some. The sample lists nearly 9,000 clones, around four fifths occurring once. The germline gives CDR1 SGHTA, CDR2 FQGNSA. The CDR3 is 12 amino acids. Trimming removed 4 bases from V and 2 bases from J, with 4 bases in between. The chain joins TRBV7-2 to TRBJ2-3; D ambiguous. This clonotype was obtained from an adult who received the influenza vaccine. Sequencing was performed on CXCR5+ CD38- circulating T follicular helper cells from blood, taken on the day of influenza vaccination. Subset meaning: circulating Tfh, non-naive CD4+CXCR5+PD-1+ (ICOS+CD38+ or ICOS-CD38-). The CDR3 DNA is TGTGCCAGCAGCTCATACACAGATACGCAGTATTTT. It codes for CASSSYTDTQYF.